The 6 T cell receptor beta chains given below trace back to one sample, sequenced in a study of blood T cells in healthy people across ages. A second PCR of 7 to 11 cycles used a sample-barcoded 5' primer and a J-beta primer mix. TCRdb re-called the 5' RACE reads with MiXCR, one entry per CDR3 protein. Among 2 million or so distinct CDR3 sequences listed, just under 50% were seen once. Specimen: blood. Source of these receptors: a woman aged 40 to 50 in good health.

The rearrangement uses TRBV6-1 and TRBJ2-1, with unresolved D. V lost 9 bases and J 0 bases, leaving 6 bases between the germline ends. The germline gives CDR1 MNHNS, CDR2 SASEGT. The CDR3 length is 12 residues. The CDR3 sequence: CASDGSYNEQFF. The CDR3 bases are TGTGCCAGTGACGGCTCCTACAATGAGCAGTTCTTC.

Only one count was recorded for this clonotype. This CDR3 reads CSARVRDTGSSPLHF. CDR3 DNA: TGCAGTGCTAGAGTCAGGGATACGGGTAGTTCACCCCTCCACTTT. The chain carries TRBV20-1 and TRBJ1-6, with D possibly being TRBD1 (5 bases). Germline V gene data show CDR1 as DFQATT and CDR2 as SNEGSKA (reference sequence). This CDR3 comprises 15 residues. V dropped 1 base and J dropped 9 bases, with 16 bases sitting between them.

This chain joins TRBV4-1 and TRBJ1-2; D possibly corresponds to TRBD1 (5 bases). Germline CDR1 MGHRA, CDR2 YSYEKL. V was shortened by 0 bases and J by 3 bases, with 26 bases between the two germline ends. The CDR3 has 20 amino acids. CDR3 in amino acids: CASSQDRGIGDPSLDYGYTF. CDR3 DNA: TGCGCCAGCAGCCAAGATAGGGGTATCGGGGACCCCAGCCTGGACTATGGCTACACCTTC.

The V and J genes are TRBV15 and TRBJ2-7; no clear D gene. The V gene lost 0 bases and the J gene lost 2 bases, with 5 bases spanning the gap. The CDR3 extends over 13 amino acids. Germline values: CDR1 LNHNV, CDR2 YYDKDF (reference sequence). The DNA of the CDR3 is TGTGCCACCAGCAGAGATGGGGCCTACGAGCAGTACTTC. This sequence encodes CATSRDGAYEQYF.

In its sample, this clonotype was seen a few times. This chain joins TRBV12-3 or TRBV12-4 and TRBJ2-1, with TRBD1 matching 7 bases. J was trimmed by 4 bases and V by 3 bases; bases with no gene match: 6. The CDR3 is made up of 15 amino acids. CDR3 region: CASSFYRGVYNEQFF. The CDR3 DNA is TGTGCCAGCAGTTTCTACAGGGGAGTTTACAATGAGCAGTTCTTC.

The chain combines TRBV20-1 with TRBJ2-1; TRBD2 aligns across 11 bases. The germline gives CDR1 DFQATT, CDR2 SNEGSKA (reference sequence). The trim removed 2 bases at V and 9 bases at J, leaving 12 bases unmatched. The CDR3 loop spans 16 amino acids. The CDR3 is CSARPIAGGLSAEQFF. The CDR3 DNA is TGCAGTGCTAGACCGATAGCGGGGGGGCTCTCGGCTGAGCAGTTCTTC.